Included here is one TCR beta chain sequence, with context. Its cognate antigen has yet to be identified. The sample holds no much larger clone one base away, and base qualities are not on file. The sample is drawn from a study of T cell responses to AZD1222 COVID-19 vaccine listed by TCRdb under 2021. Regarding the research as a whole: TCR sequencing covered more than 230 trial participants: 200 to 220 given two doses of AZD1222 and 26 given two doses of MenACWY control vaccine. Trial participants were enrolled into age subgroups of 18-55, 56-69 and 70-plus years, which contained approximately 150, 30 and 60 TCR-sequenced participants, respectively.

The paper's findings and limits, for the study overall: Because no day 14 peak-response samples were available, repertoires were characterized only after the peak T cell response. Only a handful of AZD1222 recipients were SARS-CoV-2 seropositive at baseline, limiting conclusions about previously exposed vaccinees. After two AZD1222 doses, spike-specific TCR breadth and depth were significantly higher than at day 0 and than in MenACWY recipients. Participants were mostly white British, with more females than males. The authors suggested clonal diversity may have been underestimated. Nearly half of unique spike-specific TCRs reportedly recognized epitopes outside regions mutated in the B.1.351 and B.1.1.7 variants. Vaccine-associated CD4 TCRs spanned the whole spike protein, with dominant responses in regions 160-218 and 743-854. In the small 56-69-year group, the increase in depth fell short of significance, most likely because of low power.

The label giving this sample's time point can be read as: about 28 days (+/-7) after the second vaccine dose. AZD1222 recipients with second doses at about 4 weeks or about 12 weeks were pooled, because spike-specific TCR depth and breadth did not differ between schedules. Vaccinee samples were obtained from the UK trials COV001 and COV002, which included a single-blind randomized controlled phase 2/3 trial of AZD1222 (ChAdOx1 nCoV-19) in healthy adults. Trial participant PBMC samples were collected at day 0 and day 28 after the second dose for TCRbeta chain sequencing. The CDR3 regions of human TCRbeta chains were analyzed by immunosequencing. The source study handled its data this way. TCRs in the repertoires were matched against a reference library of SARS-CoV-2-specific TCRs that had been generated with the MIRA antigen-specificity platform. Breadth was defined as the fraction of unique TCRs that were SARS-CoV-2-associated. Depth was defined as the fraction of total T cells that were SARS-CoV-2-associated. Each spike-specific TCR was assigned to its reactive spike region and to a CD4 or CD8 class using the MIRA data. Log10-transformed breadth and depth values were compared by one-way ANOVA with Sidak's multiple comparisons tests. Sourced from immuneACCESS, this table was stored by TCRdb with only in-frame sequences that have V and J called. A share of the clones is absent; for the studies checked, an unresolved V gene accounts for under half, and the remainder has no known explanation. V and J calls and clone size are given by that table; D and trimming were obtained from the DNA. The sample table shows about 130,000 clones, and roughly 86% are seen once. The ten top clones hold around 5% of the sample.

The CDR3 starts with the cysteine, ends with the phenylalanine, and has 15 residues. Here the CDR3 DNA is all that survives: 45 bases in frame from base 1. V sheds 4 bases and J sheds 0 bases, leaving 9 bases between their ends. According to the germline V gene (reference sequence), CDR1 reads LNHDA and CDR2 reads SQIVND. The chain is assembled from TRBV19 and TRBJ1-4; the D gene lacks a confident call. This TCR came from an adult who received the AZD1222 COVID-19 vaccine. The specimen comprised peripheral blood, sampled 28 days after the second AZD1222 dose. The CDR3: CASSKDRATNEKLFF. The nucleotide sequence is given as TGTGCCAGTAGTAAAGACCGAGCAACTAATGAAAAACTGTTTTTT. The CDR3 plus the reference TRBV19 and TRBJ1-4 genes for the other parts give the full variable domain: DGGITQSPKYLFRKEGQNVTLSCEQNLNHDAMYWYRQDPGQGLRLIYYSQIVNDFQKGDIAEGYSVSREKKESFPLTVTSAQKNPTAFYLCASSKDRATNEKLFFGSGTQLSVL.